A selection of T cell receptor beta chains follows, all from one sample in a study of blood T cell repertoires in COVID-19. The table came from immunoSEQ multiplex PCR; TCRdb's copy has only in-frame clones and leaves some out. The table shows about 180,000 clones, with approximately 87% occurring only once. Sequencing used peripheral blood. Every receptor here comes from a man aged 40-49 years with active or convalescent COVID-19. Both conserved end residues are part of each CDR3. Fields, in order: CDR3 DNA, CDR3 protein, V gene, D gene, J gene, clone size. A D gene is named only where the DNA matches it firmly. Clone size is given for some rows only: seen once, a few or many times, or a class if the clone is expanded.

TGTGCCAGTAACAGGGGGCGCCTCACTGAAGCTTTCTTT CASNRGRLTEAFF TRBV6-5 TRBD1 TRBJ1-1 .
TGTGCCAGCAGTGAAGTCGGCGGGGGGAGCACAGATACGCAGTATTTT CASSEVGGGSTDTQYF TRBV2 TRBD2 TRBJ2-3 .
TGTGCCAGCAGTCCAGCGGGGGGCCGTCGAGGCACAGATACGCAGTATTTT CASSPAGGRRGTDTQYF TRBV5-4 TRBD2 TRBJ2-3 .
TGTGCCAGTAGTTACGGACTAGCGGGATCGAACACCGGGGAGCTGTTTTTT CASSYGLAGSNTGELFF TRBV19 TRBD2 TRBJ2-2 once
TGTGCCGGGGGACAGACAAACACCGGGGAGCTGTTTTTT CAGGQTNTGELFF TRBV6-6 TRBD1 TRBJ2-2 .
TGTGCCACCAGCAGAGGTGCGGGGGGTCTTCGGGAAAAACTGTTTTTT CATSRGAGGLREKLFF TRBV15 . TRBJ1-4 .
TGCAGCGTTGAAGGAGGAAGCGCTGAAGCTTTCTTT CSVEGGSAEAFF TRBV29-1 . TRBJ1-1 .
TGTGCTAGTGAAAGCGGGGGAAGCAATCAGCCCCAGCATTTT CASESGGSNQPQHF TRBV12-5 . TRBJ1-5 .
TGCGCCAGCAGCAGGACAGGTTTTGACATGAACACTGAAGCTTTCTTT CASSRTGFDMNTEAFF TRBV5-1 TRBD1 TRBJ1-1 .
TGTGCCAGCAGCCCCCGTGGCGGGGGAAGCACAGATACGCAGTATTTT CASSPRGGGSTDTQYF TRBV7-6 TRBD2 TRBJ2-3 .
TGTGCCAGTAGTATAGATCCCCGGACAGGGGGTGGAGGTACGCAGTATTTT CASSIDPRTGGGGTQYF TRBV19 TRBD1 TRBJ2-3 .
TGCGCCAGCACCGAAAGCGGGGGCCTGACCACCGGGGAGCTGTTTTTT CASTESGGLTTGELFF TRBV5-1 TRBD2 TRBJ2-2 .
TGTGCCATCAGGGATTCGGCACAGTTATCCTACGAGCAGTACTTC CAIRDSAQLSYEQYF TRBV10-3 . TRBJ2-7 once
TGCAGCGTTGAAGACTCCGGGACAATGGACTCCGAGCAGTACTTC CSVEDSGTMDSEQYF TRBV29-1 . TRBJ2-7 .
TGTGCCAGCAGCCCGGGGGGGAGGAACACCGGGGAGCTGTTTTTT CASSPGGRNTGELFF TRBV7-6 TRBD2 TRBJ2-2 .
TGCGCCAGCAGCCAAGACCGGTCGGGGGGCCGTTTCTCCTATGAGCAGTTCTTC CASSQDRSGGRFSYEQFF TRBV4-1 . TRBJ2-1 .
TGTGCCTGCCCCGGGGGGTCGTGGGGCTACACCTTC CACPGGSWGYTF TRBV30 . TRBJ1-2 .
TGTGCCACCGGGGGGGGCCCGAACACTGAAGCTTTCTTT CATGGGPNTEAFF TRBV11-2 . TRBJ1-1 .
TGTGCCAGCAGTTACGCGGACAGGGAGGTCAATCAGCCCCAGCATTTT CASSYADREVNQPQHF TRBV6-5 TRBD1 TRBJ1-5 .
TGCGCCAGCAGCCAAGAGGGACAGGGTCACTACAATGAGCAGTTCTTC CASSQEGQGHYNEQFF TRBV4-3 TRBD1 TRBJ2-1 once
TGTGCCAGCAGCTTAGTGGGGACAGGGGGCTCTATATATCGTTCACCCCTCCACTTT CASSLVGTGGSIYRSPLHF TRBV7-8 TRBD1 TRBJ1-6 few
TGTGCCAGCAGCACGACTAGCGGAAGATACAATGAGCAGTTCTTC CASSTTSGRYNEQFF TRBV11-3 TRBD2 TRBJ2-1 .
TGTGCCAGCAGCCAACGAGGACAGGGGTCCTACAATGAGCAGTTCTTC CASSQRGQGSYNEQFF TRBV9 TRBD1 TRBJ2-1 .
TGTGCCAGCAGCTACATCCGGGACAGGGGCGGGCCCCAGCATTTT CASSYIRDRGGPQHF TRBV7-2 TRBD1 TRBJ1-5 .
TGTGCCAGCAGGCCATGTTCTAGCGGTTCCTACGAGCAGTACTTC CASRPCSSGSYEQYF TRBV21-1 . TRBJ2-7 .
TGTGCCTGGAGTGTCGGGGGGGGCAATCAGCCCCAGCATTTT CAWSVGGGNQPQHF TRBV30 . TRBJ1-5 once
TGTGCCAGCAGCCCTACTTTGAGGGCCGACAATGAGCAGTTCTTC CASSPTLRADNEQFF TRBV9 . TRBJ2-1 .
TGTGCCAGCAGTCCCAGGGGGCTCGGGTATAATTCACCCCTCCACTTT CASSPRGLGYNSPLHF TRBV28 TRBD1 TRBJ1-6 .
TGTGCCAGCAGCTTGTATGGCGGGGGGACCTACAATGAGCAGTTCTTC CASSLYGGGTYNEQFF TRBV5-4 TRBD2 TRBJ2-1 .
TGTGCCAGCAGTCCTCAAGGGACAAGCTATGGCTACACCTTC CASSPQGTSYGYTF TRBV28 . TRBJ1-2 .
TGTGCCAGTAGTATAACTGACAATCAGCCCCAGCATTTT CASSITDNQPQHF TRBV19 . TRBJ1-5 .
TGTGCCAGCAGTTACGGCGGGACGAATGAGCAGTTCTTC CASSYGGTNEQFF TRBV6-2/TRBV6-3 . TRBJ2-1 .
TGTGCCAGCTGCTTACAGCAGAACACTGAAGCTTTCTTT CASCLQQNTEAFF TRBV6-5 . TRBJ1-1 .
TGTGCCAGCAGCATGACAGGGGACTTCAATCAGCCCCAGCATTTT CASSMTGDFNQPQHF TRBV9 TRBD1 TRBJ1-5 .
TGTGCCAGCAGTTACCGCGATCCGAACACTGAAGCTTTCTTT CASSYRDPNTEAFF TRBV6-5 . TRBJ1-1 .
TGTGCCAGCACCCATCAGGACAGGGAGGCTGGCTACACCTTC CASTHQDREAGYTF TRBV7-9 TRBD1 TRBJ1-2 few
TGTGCCAGCCATGTCCAGGGATCGTATGGCTACACCTTC CASHVQGSYGYTF TRBV12-3/TRBV12-4 . TRBJ1-2 .
TGTGCCAGCACCCGTGCGGGGGGGACCTCCACCGGGGAGCTGTTTTTT CASTRAGGTSTGELFF TRBV3-1/TRBV3-2 TRBD2 TRBJ2-2 .
TGCAGTGCTAGTAGGGGTGGCACTGAAGCTTTCTTT CSASRGGTEAFF TRBV20-1 . TRBJ1-1 .